This T cell receptor beta chain was retrieved from a study of blood T cell repertoires in COVID-19. The CDR3 consists of 11 residues. Deletions cut 5 bases from V and 7 bases from J, with 9 bases between. Germline CDR1 and CDR2: SEHNR and FQNEAQ (reference sequence). The table lists this clone with a few counts. In the original workflow: Reference gene primer amplification in the assay estimated nucleated cell counts. Using immunoSEQ multiplex PCR, the repertoire was profiled, and TCRdb retains in-frame clones only, with some absent. D and trimming were read from the DNA, whereas the V and J calls and clone size are those reported in that table. The table has 310,000 or so clones, approximately 86% seen once.

The V call is TRBV7-9, the J call TRBJ2-7; a possible D gene is TRBD2 (5 bases). Material for sequencing was peripheral blood. The origin of this receptor is a young woman who had recovered from COVID-19. This CDR3 is CASSREKEQYF. Written as DNA, the CDR3 is TGTGCCAGCAGCCGGGAAAAGGAGCAGTACTTC.